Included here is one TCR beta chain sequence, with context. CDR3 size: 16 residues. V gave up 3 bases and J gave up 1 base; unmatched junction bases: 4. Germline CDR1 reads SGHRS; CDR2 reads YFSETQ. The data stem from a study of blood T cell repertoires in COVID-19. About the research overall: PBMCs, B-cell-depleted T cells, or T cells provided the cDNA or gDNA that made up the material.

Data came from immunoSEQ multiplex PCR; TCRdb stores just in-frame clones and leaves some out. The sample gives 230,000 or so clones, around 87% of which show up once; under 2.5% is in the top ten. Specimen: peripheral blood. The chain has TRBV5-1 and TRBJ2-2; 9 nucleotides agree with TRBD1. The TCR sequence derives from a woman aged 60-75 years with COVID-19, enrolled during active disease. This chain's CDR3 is CASSWGQGGNTGELFF. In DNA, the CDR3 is TGCGCCAGCAGCTGGGGACAGGGCGGGAACACCGGGGAGCTGTTTTTT.